The source of this TCR beta chain is a study of shared clonotypes between healthy human individuals. This clone was found once. From germline, CDR1 is LNHDA and CDR2 SQIVND (reference sequence). The CDR3 extends over 14 amino acids. Trimming shortened V by 7 bases and J by 2 bases, and 14 bases separated the two germline ends. The data were produced by immunoSEQ multiplex PCR, yet TCRdb's version contains in-frame clones alone and is incomplete. The repertoire consists of just over 2,000,000 clones, with roughly 94% occurring once and the leading ten covering approximately 0.13%. Sample: naive CD4+ T cells sorted from blood. Subset defined: CD45RA+ positively selected. The receptor was isolated from a man between 18 and 29 years old in good health. This chain joins TRBV19 and TRBJ1-2; D gene uncertain. The CDR3 here is CASTSHKSNYGYTF. As DNA, the CDR3 is TGTGCCAGTACCAGTCACAAATCAAACTATGGCTACACCTTC.